These 14 T cell receptor beta chains came from one sample sequenced in a study of shared clonotypes between healthy human individuals. The method was immunoSEQ multiplex PCR; TCRdb's version includes in-frame clones alone and lacks a portion of them. The profile covers 700,000 or so clones, with approximately 75% appearing a single time and 1.8% taken by the ten largest. Sample: memory CD4+ T cells sorted from blood. The sample's subset: CD45RA-negative fraction. Every receptor here comes from a woman aged 25 to 39 in good health.

This clone was counted a few times. This chain uses TRBV19 with TRBJ1-4, with no clear D. Germline loops: CDR1 LNHDA, CDR2 SQIVND (reference sequence). V was trimmed by 3 bases and J by 8 bases, leaving 10 bases between them. The CDR3 runs 13 residues. CDR3 sequence reads: CASSIRETEKLFF. CDR3 nucleotides: TGTGCCAGTAGTATCCGGGAGACGGAAAAACTGTTTTTT. The full variable domain, its missing parts supplied by reference TRBV19 and TRBJ1-4, is DGGITQSPKYLFRKEGQNVTLSCEQNLNHDAMYWYRQDPGQGLRLIYYSQIVNDFQKGDIAEGYSVSREKKESFPLTVTSAQKNPTAFYLCASSIRETEKLFFGSGTQLSVL.

The chain is built from TRBV7-2 and TRBJ1-4, with 8 bases fitting TRBD1. The CDR3 is 15 residues long. With V trimmed by 5 bases and J by 8 bases, 10 bases remained unmatched. Per the germline V gene, CDR1 is SGHTA and CDR2 is FQGNSA. The CDR3 nucleotides read TGTGCCAGCAGCCCACTGACAGGGGCGGGGGAAAAACTGTTTTTT. Amino acid sequence: CASSPLTGAGEKLFF.

The table lists this clone with many counts. V gene TRBV25-1 combines with J gene TRBJ2-5; weak D call: TRBD2 (6 bases). The end of the DNA fits TRBJ2-7 better, so the J call may be wrong. Germline-derived CDR1 and CDR2 are MGHDK and SYGVNS. The CDR3 covers 15 residues. The CDR3 sequence is CASSVTLADSYEQYF. In nucleotides, the CDR3 is TGTGCCAGCAGTGTTACATTAGCGGACTCCTACGAGCAGTACTTC.

The V call is TRBV6-1, the J call TRBJ2-5; D assignment may be TRBD1 or TRBD2 (5 bases each). The CDR3 spans 12 residues. V was shortened by 6 bases and J by 5 bases, with 10 bases between the two germline ends. Germline V gene lookup returns CDR1 MNHNS and CDR2 SASEGT. CDR3 in amino acids: CASRGDGETQYF. The CDR3 nucleotides are TGTGCCAGCAGGGGGGACGGCGAGACCCAGTACTTC.

The chain links TRBV7-3 to TRBJ2-1; 13 positions match TRBD2. V was pared by 4 bases and J by 7 bases, with 4 bases of the junction left unmatched. The CDR3 consists of 15 residues. The germline V gene has CDR1 SGHTA and CDR2 FQGTGA. In DNA form, the CDR3 reads TGTGCCAGCAGCTCTGGACTAGCGGGAGTGAATGAGCAGTTCTTC. This encodes CASSSGLAGVNEQFF.

This clone was recorded many times. The chain couples TRBV28 to TRBJ1-1; the D is unclear. The CDR3 sequence is 13 residues long. The V and J ends lost 3 bases and 3 bases respectively, with 8 bases between them. The germline gives CDR1 MDHEN, CDR2 SYDVKM. The CDR3 DNA reads as TGTGCCAGCAGTTTGGCAGGAGACACTGAAGCTTTCTTT. This codes for CASSLAGDTEAFF.

The rearrangement links TRBV27 to TRBJ2-2; a weak D match, TRBD2 (6 bases). V lost 5 bases to trimming and J lost 0 bases, with 19 bases between them. CDR3 length: 18 amino acids. From germline, CDR1 is MNHEY and CDR2 SMNVEV (reference sequence). The CDR3 spells CASSPLLSGTANTGELFF. The CDR3, as DNA: TGTGCCAGCAGTCCCCTTTTATCCGGGACTGCGAACACCGGGGAGCTGTTTTTT.

The chain links TRBV2 to TRBJ2-7; TRBD2 matches at 9 bases. The CDR3 is 14 amino acids. CDR1 and CDR2 (germline): SNHLY, FYNNEI. V shed 6 bases, J shed 7 bases, and the junction held 10 bases outside the gene matches. DNA for the CDR3: TGTGCCAGCAGGGCTAGCGGGGCCCCTAGTGAGCAGTACTTC. Amino acid sequence: CASRASGAPSEQYF.

The CDR3 DNA follows: TGTGCCAGCAGTTACAGCGAGAGCTCCTACGAGCAGTACTTC. Translation gives CASSYSESSYEQYF. The chain links TRBV6-6 to TRBJ2-7; D is unclear. The CDR3 is made up of 14 amino acids. From germline, CDR1 is MNHNY and CDR2 SVGAGI (reference sequence). The V and J ends lost 2 bases and 0 bases respectively, with 8 bases between them.

This rearrangement joins TRBV6-5 to TRBJ2-7, with 7 bases that match TRBD1. Germline V gives CDR1 MNHEY, CDR2 SVGAGI. This CDR3 comprises 15 residues. The V gene end was trimmed by 2 bases and the J gene end by 3 bases; junction bases not matched to a gene: 7. The CDR3 sequence: CASSYDRDSYYEQYF. CDR3 DNA sequence: TGTGCCAGCAGTTACGATCGGGACAGTTACTACGAGCAGTACTTC.

The rearrangement uses TRBV7-2 and TRBJ1-4, with D tentatively TRBD1 (6 bases). This CDR3 has 14 amino acids. V dropped 5 bases and J dropped 7 bases, with 14 bases sitting between them. Germline loops: CDR1 SGHTA, CDR2 FQGNSA. CDR3 residues: CASSLQGGGEKLFF. The CDR3 nucleotides read TGTGCCAGCAGCCTACAGGGAGGAGGTGAAAAACTGTTTTTT.

The V call is TRBV19, the J call TRBJ2-5, with 9 bases fitting TRBD1. Losses at the gene ends were 8 bases for V and 4 bases for J; bases not matched to a gene: 11. There are 15 residues in the CDR3. In germline, CDR1 is LNHDA, CDR2 SQIVND (reference sequence). In DNA, the CDR3 is TGTGCCAGTTCCTCCGGGACAGGGTGGGCAGAGACCCAGTACTTC. Residues: CASSSGTGWAETQYF.

This clone was detected a few times. The CDR3 here is CASSLVSEVSGELFF. CDR3 DNA sequence: TGCGCCAGCAGCTTGGTTTCGGAGGTTAGCGGGGAGCTGTTTTTT. The chain combines TRBV5-1 with TRBJ2-2; the D gene is possibly TRBD2 (5 bases). The CDR3 is 15 amino acids. Germline assignment: CDR1 SGHRS and CDR2 YFSETQ. Trimming left V 0 bases short and J 7 bases short, with 13 bases between.

This chain uses TRBV7-2 with TRBJ2-2; 8 bases fit TRBD2. Germline CDR1 is SGHTA and CDR2 is FQGNSA. This CDR3 is 17 amino acids long. Germline trimming cut 5 bases from V and 1 base from J; bases unmatched to any gene: 9. The CDR3 region is CASSRFGGLGNTGELFF. The CDR3 DNA sequence: TGTGCCAGCAGCCGCTTCGGGGGACTAGGGAACACCGGGGAGCTGTTTTTT.